This TCR beta chain comes out of a study of Ad26.COV2.S vaccination and SARS-CoV-2 variants. Study-wide results and limits: Reports say spike-specific CD8+ and CD4+ T cell responses covered substantial breadth after vaccination. Vaccine recipients had higher spike-specific TCR breadth than placebo recipients.

Points on this clone: Antigen unknown.

Described treatment: 19 received Ad26.COV2.S at low or high dose, single or two shots; about 5 received placebo; per-sample allocation not given. Following the first vaccine or placebo injection, samples were taken on day 63. Donation was by an adult aged 18-55 years who was in Boston. V gave up 7 bases and J gave up 5 bases, with 14 bases separating them. The CDR3 is 13 amino acids. From germline, CDR1 is LNHDA and CDR2 SQIVND (reference sequence). Profiled with immunoSEQ multiplex PCR; TCRdb holds only in-frame clones, not every one. The sample has roughly 420,000 clones, nearly 90% seen once. The rearrangement uses TRBV19 and TRBJ1-2; no reliable D call. This TCR derives from a person between 18 and 65 years old who received the Ad26.COV2.S COVID-19 vaccine or a placebo. This sample comprised peripheral blood, obtained in a trial of Ad26.COV2.S vaccine versus placebo. The CDR3 sequence: CASNRGGYYGYTF. The DNA of the CDR3 is TGTGCCAGTAACCGAGGAGGGTATTATGGCTACACCTTC.